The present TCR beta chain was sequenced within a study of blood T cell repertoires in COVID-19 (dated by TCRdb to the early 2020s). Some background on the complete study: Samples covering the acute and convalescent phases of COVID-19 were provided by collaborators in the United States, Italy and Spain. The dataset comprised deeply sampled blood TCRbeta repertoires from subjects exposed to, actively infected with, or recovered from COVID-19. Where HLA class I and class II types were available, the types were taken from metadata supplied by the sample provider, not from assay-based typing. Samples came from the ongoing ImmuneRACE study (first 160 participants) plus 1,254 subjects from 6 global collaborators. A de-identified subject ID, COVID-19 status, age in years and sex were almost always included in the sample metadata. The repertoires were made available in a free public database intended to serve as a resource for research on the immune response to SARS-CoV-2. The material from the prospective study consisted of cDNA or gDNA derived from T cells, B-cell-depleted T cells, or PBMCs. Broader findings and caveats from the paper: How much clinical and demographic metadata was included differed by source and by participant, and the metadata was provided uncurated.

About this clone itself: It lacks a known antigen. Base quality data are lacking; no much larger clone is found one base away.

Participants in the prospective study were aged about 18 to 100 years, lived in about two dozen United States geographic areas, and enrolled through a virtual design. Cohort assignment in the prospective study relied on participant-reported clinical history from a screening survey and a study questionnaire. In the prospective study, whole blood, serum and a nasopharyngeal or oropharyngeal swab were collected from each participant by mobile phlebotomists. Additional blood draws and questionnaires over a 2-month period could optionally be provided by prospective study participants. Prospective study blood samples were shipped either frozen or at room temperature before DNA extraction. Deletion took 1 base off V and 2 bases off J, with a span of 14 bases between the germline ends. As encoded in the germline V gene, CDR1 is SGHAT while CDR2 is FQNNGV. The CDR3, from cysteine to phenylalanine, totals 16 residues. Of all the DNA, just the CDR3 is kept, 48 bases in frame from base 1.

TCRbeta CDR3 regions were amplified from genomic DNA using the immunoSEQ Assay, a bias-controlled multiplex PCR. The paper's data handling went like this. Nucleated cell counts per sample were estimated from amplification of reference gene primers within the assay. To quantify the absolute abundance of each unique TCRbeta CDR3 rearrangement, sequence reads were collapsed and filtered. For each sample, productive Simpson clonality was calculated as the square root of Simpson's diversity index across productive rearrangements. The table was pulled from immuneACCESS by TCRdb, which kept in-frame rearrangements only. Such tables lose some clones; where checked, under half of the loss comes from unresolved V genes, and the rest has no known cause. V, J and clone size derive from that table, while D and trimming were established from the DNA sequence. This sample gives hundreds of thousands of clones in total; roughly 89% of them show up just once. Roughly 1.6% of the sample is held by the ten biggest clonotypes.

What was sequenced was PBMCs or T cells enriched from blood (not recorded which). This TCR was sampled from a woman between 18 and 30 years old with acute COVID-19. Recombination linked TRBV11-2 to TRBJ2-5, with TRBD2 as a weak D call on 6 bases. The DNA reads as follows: TGTGCCAGCAGCTTAGGAGTTCGGGAGCGGCAAGAGACCCAGTACTTC. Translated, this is CASSLGVRERQETQYF.